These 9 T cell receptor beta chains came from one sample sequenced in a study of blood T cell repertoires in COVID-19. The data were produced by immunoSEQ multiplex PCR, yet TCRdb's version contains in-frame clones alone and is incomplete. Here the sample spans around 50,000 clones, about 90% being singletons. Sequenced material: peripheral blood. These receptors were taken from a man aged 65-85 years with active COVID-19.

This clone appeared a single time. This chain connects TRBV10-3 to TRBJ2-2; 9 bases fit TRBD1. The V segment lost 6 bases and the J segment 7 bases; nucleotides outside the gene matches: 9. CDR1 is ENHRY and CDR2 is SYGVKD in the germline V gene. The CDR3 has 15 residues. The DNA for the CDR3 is TGTGCCATCAGCGAACAGGGGGCGCGGCACGGGGAGCTGTTTTTT. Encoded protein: CAISEQGARHGELFF.

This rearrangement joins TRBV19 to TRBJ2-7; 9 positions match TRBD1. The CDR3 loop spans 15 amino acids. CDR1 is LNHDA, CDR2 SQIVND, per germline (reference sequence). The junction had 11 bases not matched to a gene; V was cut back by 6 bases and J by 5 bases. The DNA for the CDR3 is TGTGCCAGTAGCCCGGCCCGGGACAGGGACAACGAGCAGTACTTC. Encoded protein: CASSPARDRDNEQYF.

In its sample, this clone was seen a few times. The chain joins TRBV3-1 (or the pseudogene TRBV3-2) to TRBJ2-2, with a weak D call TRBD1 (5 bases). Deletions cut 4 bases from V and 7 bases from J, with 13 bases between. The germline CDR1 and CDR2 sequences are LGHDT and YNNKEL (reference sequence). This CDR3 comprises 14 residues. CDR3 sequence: CASSPFQGVGELFF. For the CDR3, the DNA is TGTGCCAGCAGCCCCTTTCAGGGCGTCGGGGAGCTGTTTTTT.

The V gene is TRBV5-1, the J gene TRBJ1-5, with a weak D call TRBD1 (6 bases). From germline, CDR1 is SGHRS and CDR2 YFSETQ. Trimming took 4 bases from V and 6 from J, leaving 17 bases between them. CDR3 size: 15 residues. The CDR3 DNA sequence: TGCGCCAGCAGCCTTCAAGGGGGGGATCGTCAGCCCCAGCATTTT. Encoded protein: CASSLQGGDRQPQHF.

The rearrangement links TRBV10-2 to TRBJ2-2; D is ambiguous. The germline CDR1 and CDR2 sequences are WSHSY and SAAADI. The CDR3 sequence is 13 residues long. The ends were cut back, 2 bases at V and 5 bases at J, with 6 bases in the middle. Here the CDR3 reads CASSEVRTGELFF. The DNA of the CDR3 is TGCGCCAGCAGTGAGGTCAGAACCGGGGAGCTGTTTTTT.

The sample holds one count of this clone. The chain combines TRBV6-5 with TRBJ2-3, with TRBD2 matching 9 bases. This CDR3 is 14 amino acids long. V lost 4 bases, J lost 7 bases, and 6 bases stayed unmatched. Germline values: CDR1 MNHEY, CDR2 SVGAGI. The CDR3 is CASSSPGLANTQYF. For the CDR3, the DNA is TGTGCCAGCAGTTCCCCGGGACTAGCAAATACGCAGTATTTT.

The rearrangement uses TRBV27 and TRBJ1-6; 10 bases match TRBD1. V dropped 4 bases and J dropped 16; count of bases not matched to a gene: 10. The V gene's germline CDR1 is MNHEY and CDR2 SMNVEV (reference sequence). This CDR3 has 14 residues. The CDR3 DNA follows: TGTGCCAGCAGTTCCCGGACAGGGGGGGGGCAACTCCACTTT. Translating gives CASSSRTGGGQLHF.

The CDR3 DNA is TGTGCCAGTAGGAAACGACTAGCGGGGGCAAACACCGGGGAGCTGTTTTTT. It is translated as CASRKRLAGANTGELFF. The V call is TRBV19, the J call TRBJ2-2; TRBD2 agrees at 12 bases. The V gene end was trimmed by 6 bases and the J gene end by 2 bases; junction bases not matched to a gene: 7. Germline CDR1 is LNHDA and CDR2 is SQIVND (reference sequence). CDR3 length: 17 residues.

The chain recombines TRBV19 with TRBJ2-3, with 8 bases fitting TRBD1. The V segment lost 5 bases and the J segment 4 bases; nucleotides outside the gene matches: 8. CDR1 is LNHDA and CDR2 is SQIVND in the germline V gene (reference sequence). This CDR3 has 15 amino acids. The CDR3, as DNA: TGTGCCAGTAGTTCACGGACAGGGTTGCCAGATACGCAGTATTTT. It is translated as CASSSRTGLPDTQYF.